What follows are 23 T cell receptor beta chains derived from one specimen sequenced in a study of blood T cell repertoires in COVID-19. The repertoire was sequenced with immunoSEQ multiplex PCR; TCRdb's copy has only in-frame clones and lacks some. The sample lists approximately 50,000 clones, more than 75% seen once, with approximately 5% in the top ten. Specimen: peripheral blood. These receptors came from a human donor in a cohort sampled during active COVID-19.

The V and J genes are TRBV19 and TRBJ2-3; 14 bases are a match to TRBD2. The V gene's germline CDR1 is LNHDA and CDR2 SQIVND (reference sequence). Trimming at V came to 4 bases and at J to 5 bases, leaving 2 bases not matched to a gene. The CDR3 sequence is 15 residues long. CDR3 region: CASSTGLAGGDTQYF. The CDR3 nucleotides are TGTGCCAGTAGTACTGGACTAGCGGGAGGAGATACGCAGTATTTT.

The rearrangement joins TRBV7-8 to TRBJ1-5, with 9 bases aligning to TRBD1. V was pared by 1 base and J by 6 bases, with 10 bases of the junction left unmatched. CDR1 SGHVS and CDR2 FQNEAQ come from the germline V gene. The CDR3 totals 17 residues. The chain's CDR3 is CASSLGSGTGFAQPQHF. CDR3 in DNA: TGTGCCAGCAGCTTAGGTTCCGGGACAGGGTTTGCTCAGCCCCAGCATTTT.

The table lists this clone with a count of one. The gene calls are TRBV29-1 and TRBJ2-3; TRBD1 matches at 8 bases. With V trimmed by 5 bases and J by 2 bases, 9 bases remained unmatched. CDR3 length: 15 residues. Germline-derived CDR1 and CDR2 are SQVTM and ANQGSEA. CDR3 coding DNA: TGCAGCGTTTCTCCCGCAGGGGGCCCCACAGATACGCAGTATTTT. As protein: CSVSPAGGPTDTQYF.

The chain combines TRBV24-1 with TRBJ2-1; 13 nucleotides match TRBD2. With 5 bases clipped from V and 9 bases from J, the junction kept 12 bases outside the gene matches. This CDR3 has 17 amino acids. CDR1 and CDR2 (germline): KGHDR, SFDVKD. As DNA, the CDR3 is TGTGCCACCAGTGGGCTACCGGGACTAGCGGGACTGGGTGAGCAGTTCTTC. Its translation is CATSGLPGLAGLGEQFF.

The rearrangement joins TRBV19 to TRBJ2-7; D is uncertain. Germline-derived CDR1 and CDR2 are LNHDA and SQIVND (reference sequence). Trimming left V 1 base short and J 4 bases short, with 11 bases between. The CDR3 has 14 residues. DNA of the CDR3: TGTGCCAGTAGTATAGCAAGTGGCGGTTACGAGCAGTACTTC. Its protein is CASSIASGGYEQYF. Based on the CDR3 plus reference TRBV19 and TRBJ2-7, the full variable domain is DGGITQSPKYLFRKEGQNVTLSCEQNLNHDAMYWYRQDPGQGLRLIYYSQIVNDFQKGDIAEGYSVSREKKESFPLTVTSAQKNPTAFYLCASSIASGGYEQYFGPGTRLTVT.

The chain combines TRBV9 with TRBJ2-3; TRBD2 aligns across 11 bases. CDR3 size: 17 residues. V trimming: 0 bases; J trimming: 3 bases; junction bases outside the gene matches: 6. Germline CDR1 is SGDLS and CDR2 is YYNGEE. In DNA form, the CDR3 reads TGTGCCAGCAGCGTAGCTACTAGCGGGAGCATAACAGATACGCAGTATTTT. Its protein is CASSVATSGSITDTQYF.

The V call is TRBV18, the J call TRBJ2-7; D not resolved. The ends were cut back, 6 bases at V and 5 bases at J, with 11 bases in the middle. From germline, CDR1 is KGHSH and CDR2 LQKENI. This CDR3 spans 12 amino acids. In DNA form, the CDR3 reads TGTGCCAGCTCCCGAGAGAGCGACGAGCAGTACTTC. Protein sequence: CASSRESDEQYF.

DNA for the CDR3: TGTGCCAGTAGTATCTGGCTAGCGGGAGAATTTCTCCACAATGAGCAGTTCTTC. This codes for CASSIWLAGEFLHNEQFF. The rearrangement uses TRBV19 and TRBJ2-1; TRBD2 matches 10 bases. Looked up from germline, CDR1 is LNHDA and CDR2 is SQIVND (reference sequence). The CDR3 covers 18 residues. J lost 5 bases, V lost 3 bases, and 13 bases had no gene match.

This clone was seen only a few times. The chain couples TRBV4-3 to TRBJ2-7; D perhaps matches TRBD1 (6 bases). This CDR3 is built from 16 residues. The V gene's germline CDR1 is LGHNA and CDR2 YSLEER. The germline V and J ends were trimmed by 3 bases and 0 bases, with 15 bases remaining between them. The chain's CDR3 is CASSQQTGESSYEQYF. Written as DNA, the CDR3 is TGCGCCAGCAGCCAGCAGACAGGAGAGAGCTCCTACGAGCAGTACTTC.

This clone was picked up a small number of times. The chain joins TRBV7-9 to TRBJ1-5; D possibly corresponds to TRBD1 (6 bases). V shed 3 bases and J shed 4 bases, with 13 bases lying between them. Germline loops: CDR1 SEHNR, CDR2 FQNEAQ (reference sequence). The length of the CDR3 is 15 residues. Here the CDR3 reads CASSLGAGKNQPQHF. The CDR3 region has the DNA TGTGCCAGCAGCTTGGGGGCCGGTAAAAATCAGCCCCAGCATTTT.

This chain joins TRBV6-2 or TRBV6-3 and TRBJ1-3; TRBD1 might be the D (5 bases). Germline lookup yields CDR1 MNHEY and CDR2 SVGEGT. V lost 2 bases and J 0 bases, leaving 11 bases between the germline ends. CDR3 length equals 16 residues. The CDR3 sequence is CASSYMGPSSGNTIYF. The CDR3 nucleotides read TGTGCCAGCAGTTACATGGGGCCGTCCTCTGGAAACACCATATATTTT.

The chain uses TRBV6-5 and TRBJ1-5; 9 bases align to TRBD1. The CDR3 loop spans 14 amino acids. Germline-derived CDR1 and CDR2 are MNHEY and SVGAGI. J was trimmed by 5 bases and V by 8 bases; bases with no gene match: 7. The CDR3 DNA reads as TGTGCCAGCTCAGAGACAGGGGGAGATCAGCCCCAGCATTTT. Protein sequence: CASSETGGDQPQHF.

The chain joins TRBV13 to TRBJ2-7; perhaps TRBD2 as D (7 bases). Trimming removed 2 bases from V and 7 bases from J, with 24 bases in between. Germline V gene sequence: CDR1 PRHDT, CDR2 FYEKMQ (reference sequence). CDR3 length: 17 residues. The CDR3 DNA reads as TGTGCCAGCAGCTTAAGGGGGAAATTAGCGGGTTCGGAGGAGCAGTACTTC. Protein sequence: CASSLRGKLAGSEEQYF.

The rearrangement links TRBV9 to TRBJ2-7, with 10 bases that match TRBD2. CDR1 and CDR2 from the germline V gene are SGDLS and YYNGEE. The junction had 13 bases not matched to a gene; V was cut back by 4 bases and J by 6 bases. The CDR3 consists of 16 residues. DNA for the CDR3: TGTGCCAGCAGCCCCAACGGGGGGAGCGGGAGGGGCGAGCAGTACTTC. This codes for CASSPNGGSGRGEQYF.

The CDR3 protein is CASSYSGGANNEQFF. The CDR3 nucleotides read TGTGCCAGCAGTTACTCAGGGGGGGCAAACAATGAGCAGTTCTTC. This chain uses TRBV6-5 with TRBJ2-1; maybe TRBD2 (7 bases). The CDR3 has 15 residues. The V gene lost 0 bases and the J gene lost 5 bases, with 11 bases spanning the gap. Germline V gene lookup returns CDR1 MNHEY and CDR2 SVGAGI.

The gene calls are TRBV7-8 and TRBJ2-3; no definite D call. V dropped 1 base and J dropped 5 bases, with 10 bases sitting between them. CDR1 and CDR2 (germline): SGHVS, FQNEAQ. The CDR3 contains 14 residues. As DNA, the CDR3 is TGTGCCAGCAGCTTAGGGCTAGATTTAGATACGCAGTATTTT. This gives the protein CASSLGLDLDTQYF.

The chain links TRBV28 to TRBJ2-1; 11 positions agree with TRBD1. CDR3 length: 15 amino acids. Germline V lookup: CDR1 MDHEN, CDR2 SYDVKM. Trimming cost V 3 bases and J 7 bases; bases outside gene matches: 5. CDR3 DNA sequence: TGTGCCAGCAGTTTCCCCGGGACAGGGGGAAATGAGCAGTTCTTC. This gives the protein CASSFPGTGGNEQFF.

This chain joins TRBV3-1 (or the pseudogene TRBV3-2) and TRBJ2-3; perhaps TRBD2 as D (6 bases). CDR1 and CDR2 (germline): LGHDT, YNNKEL (reference sequence). V gave up 7 bases and J gave up 2 bases, with 13 bases separating them. The length of the CDR3 is 14 residues. This CDR3 is CASTPAGNTDTQYF. CDR3 sequence (DNA): TGTGCCAGCACCCCGGCGGGGAACACAGATACGCAGTATTTT.

This chain links TRBV13 with TRBJ2-7, with TRBD2 identical over 8 bases. With 5 bases clipped from V and 3 bases from J, the junction kept 9 bases outside the gene matches. Germline V gives CDR1 PRHDT, CDR2 FYEKMQ (reference sequence). The CDR3 is 15 residues long. In nucleotides, the CDR3 is TGTGCCAGCAGCCTACAAGGGGGACTAGTCTACGAGCAGTACTTC. Translating it yields CASSLQGGLVYEQYF. Full variable domain (outside the CDR3, taken from reference TRBV13 and TRBJ2-7): AAGVIQSPRHLIKEKRETATLKCYPIPRHDTVYWYQQGPGQDPQFLISFYEKMQSDKGSIPDRFSAQQFSDYHSELNMSSLELGDSALYFCASSLQGGLVYEQYFGPGTRLTVT.

This rearrangement joins TRBV5-4 to TRBJ2-2; 8 bases align to TRBD2. V shed 3 bases and J 4 bases; nucleotides not matched to a gene: 5. The germline V gene encodes CDR1 SGHNT and CDR2 YYREEE (reference sequence). The CDR3 runs to 15 residues. The CDR3, as DNA: TGTGCCAGCAGCTCAAGCGGGAGTGTCACCGGGGAGCTGTTTTTT. Translation: CASSSSGSVTGELFF.

The J gene is TRBJ2-7, the V gene TRBV2; TRBD1 matches 11 bases. Per the germline V gene, CDR1 is SNHLY and CDR2 is FYNNEI. J lost 6 bases, V lost 6 bases, and 7 bases had no gene match. The CDR3 length is 14 residues. The CDR3, as DNA: TGTGCCAGCAGGACCCGAGGGACAGGGGGCGAGCAGTACTTC. It translates to CASRTRGTGGEQYF.

The chain employs TRBV9 and TRBJ2-7; 9 positions agree with TRBD1. The germline V gene has CDR1 SGDLS and CDR2 YYNGEE. V lost 4 bases and J lost 6; bases outside the gene matches: 17. The CDR3 is 17 amino acids. CDR3 DNA: TGTGCCAGCAGCCCGGGGGTCGGCGGGGACAGGGTCGGCGAGCAGTACTTC. Protein product: CASSPGVGGDRVGEQYF.

The chain recombines TRBV4-1 with TRBJ1-5, with D uncertain. Trimming pared 0 bases from V and 0 bases from J, leaving 9 bases between. Germline V CDR1 and CDR2: MGHRA, YSYEKL. The CDR3 spans 16 residues. The chain's CDR3 is CASSQDRAVSNQPQHF. CDR3 nucleotides: TGCGCCAGCAGCCAAGATAGAGCGGTTAGCAATCAGCCCCAGCATTTT.